A selection of T cell receptor beta chains follows, all from one sample in a study of beta chain features in type 1 diabetes. Profiled with immunoSEQ multiplex PCR; TCRdb holds only in-frame clones, not every one. The sample yields roughly 610,000 clones, about 14% seen once. The material sequenced was naive CD4+ T cells from blood. Every receptor here comes from a man aged 18 to 29 in good health. Each CDR3 is given with its conserved first and last residue. The D gene is left open where the match is weak. Some rows mark clone size as missing; the rest say once, few, many or name a class of expanded clone.

d_call: TRBD1
clone_size: -
v_call: TRBV12-5
j_call: TRBJ1-2
cdr3_aa: CASGLTTGVYGYTF
cdr3_nt: TGTGCTAGTGGTTTGACGACAGGGGTCTATGGCTACACCTTC

d_call: -
clone_size: few
v_call: TRBV7-2
j_call: TRBJ2-6
cdr3_aa: CASSLGGLGANVLTF
cdr3_nt: TGTGCCAGCAGCTTAGGCGGGCTGGGGGCCAACGTCCTGACTTTC

d_call: TRBD2
clone_size: few
v_call: TRBV15
j_call: TRBJ2-7
cdr3_aa: CATSRGRLAGESLLHF
cdr3_nt: TGTGCCACCAGCAGAGGTCGACTAGCGGGAGAGTCCTTATTGCACTTC

d_call: -
clone_size: few
v_call: TRBV5-1
j_call: TRBJ1-2
cdr3_aa: CASSLEKNYGYTF
cdr3_nt: TGCGCCAGCAGCTTGGAGAAGAACTATGGCTACACCTTC

d_call: -
clone_size: many
v_call: TRBV2
j_call: TRBJ2-3
cdr3_aa: CASSADTQYF
cdr3_nt: TGTGCCAGCAGTGCAGATACGCAGTATTTT

d_call: -
clone_size: -
v_call: TRBV4-3
j_call: TRBJ1-2
cdr3_aa: CASSQALGAGGYTF
cdr3_nt: TGCGCCAGCAGCCAAGCGTTGGGGGCTGGGGGCTACACCTTC

d_call: -
clone_size: -
v_call: TRBV19
j_call: TRBJ2-7
cdr3_aa: CASSTDRTSYEQYF
cdr3_nt: TGTGCCAGTAGTACCGACAGGACTTCCTACGAGCAGTACTTC

d_call: -
clone_size: -
v_call: TRBV7-3
j_call: TRBJ2-7
cdr3_aa: CASSHSGSSYEQYF
cdr3_nt: TGTGCCAGCAGCCATAGCGGCAGCTCCTACGAGCAGTACTTC

d_call: -
clone_size: -
v_call: TRBV7-9
j_call: TRBJ2-1
cdr3_aa: CASSSNHLRDPILNEQFF
cdr3_nt: TGTGCCAGCAGCTCTAACCACCTCCGGGACCCGATACTCAATGAGCAGTTCTTC

d_call: -
clone_size: -
v_call: TRBV9
j_call: TRBJ2-3
cdr3_aa: CASSVAGGDTQYF
cdr3_nt: TGTGCCAGCAGCGTAGCTGGGGGAGATACGCAGTATTTT

d_call: -
clone_size: few
v_call: TRBV29-1
j_call: TRBJ1-2
cdr3_aa: CSVARVDNYGYTF
cdr3_nt: TGCAGCGTTGCCAGGGTGGATAACTATGGCTACACCTTC

d_call: TRBD1
clone_size: few
v_call: TRBV18
j_call: TRBJ2-7
cdr3_aa: CASSPVTGGMDEQYF
cdr3_nt: TGTGCCAGCTCACCCGTGACAGGGGGCATGGACGAGCAGTACTTC

d_call: TRBD1
clone_size: -
v_call: TRBV4-2
j_call: TRBJ1-5
cdr3_aa: CASGLQGNNQPQHF
cdr3_nt: TGTGCCAGCGGATTACAGGGGAACAATCAGCCCCAGCATTTT

d_call: -
clone_size: few
v_call: TRBV7-3
j_call: TRBJ2-2
cdr3_aa: CASSLRSGSTGELFF
cdr3_nt: TGTGCCAGCAGCTTAAGGTCAGGGAGCACCGGGGAGCTGTTTTTT

d_call: TRBD1
clone_size: -
v_call: TRBV7-2
j_call: TRBJ2-3
cdr3_aa: CASSHPQGAREADTQYF
cdr3_nt: TGTGCCAGCAGCCACCCACAGGGGGCAAGGGAGGCAGATACGCAGTATTTT

d_call: -
clone_size: -
v_call: TRBV10-3
j_call: TRBJ1-4
cdr3_aa: CAISDLGPTNEKLFF
cdr3_nt: TGTGCCATCAGTGACCTCGGCCCAACTAATGAAAAACTGTTTTTT

d_call: TRBD1
clone_size: few
v_call: TRBV28
j_call: TRBJ2-6
cdr3_aa: CASRTGLGANVLTF
cdr3_nt: TGTGCCAGCAGGACAGGGCTCGGGGCCAACGTCCTGACTTTC

d_call: -
clone_size: -
v_call: TRBV9
j_call: TRBJ2-2
cdr3_aa: CASSVLWGTGELFF
cdr3_nt: TGTGCCAGCAGCGTTCTGTGGGGCACCGGGGAGCTGTTTTTT

d_call: -
clone_size: few
v_call: TRBV25-1
j_call: TRBJ1-3
cdr3_aa: CASSEFKGNTIYF
cdr3_nt: TGTGCCAGCAGTGAATTTAAGGGAAACACCATATATTTT

d_call: -
clone_size: -
v_call: TRBV30
j_call: TRBJ1-2
cdr3_aa: CAFGQSRGYTF
cdr3_nt: TGTGCCTTCGGACAGTCGCGAGGCTACACCTTC

d_call: TRBD2
clone_size: few
v_call: TRBV9
j_call: TRBJ2-7
cdr3_aa: CASSVDPWPSGTSYEQYF
cdr3_nt: TGTGCCAGCAGCGTAGATCCGTGGCCTAGCGGGACCTCCTACGAGCAGTACTTC

d_call: -
clone_size: -
v_call: TRBV7-9
j_call: TRBJ1-4
cdr3_aa: CASSLEGATNEKLFF
cdr3_nt: TGTGCCAGCAGCTTAGAAGGGGCAACTAATGAAAAACTGTTTTTT

d_call: -
clone_size: -
v_call: TRBV18
j_call: TRBJ1-2
cdr3_aa: CASSPVGGKNYGYTF
cdr3_nt: TGTGCCAGCTCACCAGTAGGGGGGAAGAACTATGGCTACACCTTC

d_call: -
clone_size: few
v_call: TRBV12-5
j_call: TRBJ1-1
cdr3_aa: CASRGQGSEAFF
cdr3_nt: TGTGCTAGCCGTGGGCAGGGGTCTGAAGCTTTCTTT

d_call: TRBD2
clone_size: once
v_call: TRBV9
j_call: TRBJ2-5
cdr3_aa: CASSVVASGGPALETQYF
cdr3_nt: TGTGCCAGCAGCGTAGTCGCTAGCGGGGGGCCCGCGTTGGAGACCCAGTACTTC

d_call: -
clone_size: -
v_call: TRBV5-1
j_call: TRBJ2-1
cdr3_aa: CASSLVSNEQFF
cdr3_nt: TGCGCCAGCAGCTTGGTATCCAATGAGCAGTTCTTC

d_call: TRBD2
clone_size: -
v_call: TRBV4-1
j_call: TRBJ2-3
cdr3_aa: CASSRPTSGTTDTQYF
cdr3_nt: TGCGCCAGCAGCCGACCTACTAGCGGGACCACAGATACGCAGTATTTT

d_call: TRBD1
clone_size: few
v_call: TRBV7-2
j_call: TRBJ1-5
cdr3_aa: CASSIPGTGAPLNQPQHF
cdr3_nt: TGTGCCAGCAGCATACCCGGGACAGGGGCGCCCCTTAATCAGCCCCAGCATTTT

d_call: TRBD2
clone_size: few
v_call: TRBV4-2
j_call: TRBJ2-3
cdr3_aa: CASSQDRGRTSGRQDTQYF
cdr3_nt: TGTGCCAGCAGCCAAGATCGAGGAAGGACTAGCGGACGGCAAGATACGCAGTATTTT

d_call: TRBD2
clone_size: -
v_call: TRBV5-4
j_call: TRBJ2-7
cdr3_aa: CASSATSGSSYEQYF
cdr3_nt: TGTGCCAGCAGTGCGACTAGCGGGAGCTCCTACGAGCAGTACTTC

d_call: TRBD1
clone_size: -
v_call: TRBV7-9
j_call: TRBJ1-2
cdr3_aa: CASSQGQGEGYTF
cdr3_nt: TGTGCCAGCAGCCAAGGACAGGGGGAGGGCTACACCTTC

d_call: -
clone_size: -
v_call: TRBV7-2
j_call: TRBJ1-2
cdr3_aa: CASSLATDSNYGYTF
cdr3_nt: TGTGCCAGCAGCTTAGCGACGGATTCTAACTATGGCTACACCTTC

d_call: -
clone_size: -
v_call: TRBV7-3
j_call: TRBJ1-1
cdr3_aa: CASSSNAVAFF
cdr3_nt: TGTGCCAGCAGCTCCAACGCAGTAGCTTTCTTT

d_call: TRBD1
clone_size: -
v_call: TRBV7-8
j_call: TRBJ1-1
cdr3_aa: CASSRTGDTEAFF
cdr3_nt: TGTGCCAGCAGCAGAACAGGGGACACTGAAGCTTTCTTT

d_call: TRBD1
clone_size: few
v_call: TRBV4-3
j_call: TRBJ2-6
cdr3_aa: CASSQGDRGTGANVLTF
cdr3_nt: TGCGCCAGCAGCCAAGGAGACAGGGGTACTGGGGCCAACGTCCTGACTTTC

d_call: -
clone_size: few
v_call: TRBV9
j_call: TRBJ2-4
cdr3_aa: CASSPNKNIQYF
cdr3_nt: TGTGCCAGCAGCCCCAACAAAAACATTCAGTACTTC

d_call: -
clone_size: few
v_call: TRBV27
j_call: TRBJ1-2
cdr3_aa: CASSPPGYGYTF
cdr3_nt: TGTGCCAGCTCACCCCCGGGGTATGGCTACACCTTC

d_call: -
clone_size: -
v_call: TRBV29-1
j_call: TRBJ1-2
cdr3_aa: CSVLADINYGYTF
cdr3_nt: TGCAGCGTTTTAGCAGATATTAACTATGGCTACACCTTC

d_call: -
clone_size: few
v_call: TRBV7-9
j_call: TRBJ2-7
cdr3_aa: CASTFSGGSYEQYF
cdr3_nt: TGTGCCAGCACCTTCAGTGGCGGGTCCTACGAGCAGTACTTC

d_call: TRBD1
clone_size: -
v_call: TRBV18
j_call: TRBJ2-7
cdr3_aa: CASSPRTGASYEQYF
cdr3_nt: TGTGCCAGCTCACCACGGACAGGGGCCTCCTACGAGCAGTACTTC

d_call: TRBD2
clone_size: few
v_call: TRBV6-5
j_call: TRBJ2-2
cdr3_aa: CASSYSPGGVTGELFF
cdr3_nt: TGTGCCAGCAGTTACTCACCGGGAGGCGTGACCGGGGAGCTGTTTTTT

d_call: TRBD2
clone_size: few
v_call: TRBV7-2
j_call: TRBJ2-2
cdr3_aa: CASSSRLAGAAGELFF
cdr3_nt: TGTGCCAGCAGCTCCCGACTAGCGGGGGCTGCCGGGGAGCTGTTTTTT

d_call: -
clone_size: -
v_call: TRBV27
j_call: TRBJ2-3
cdr3_aa: CASSLTASGARGWTQYF
cdr3_nt: TGTGCCAGCAGTTTAACAGCCTCGGGGGCCCGGGGGTGGACGCAGTATTTT